This T cell receptor (beta chain) was found in a study of T cell responses to AZD1222 COVID-19 vaccine. In regard to this clone: Its antigen is still unknown.

Only in-frame clones appear in the TCRdb table, and some are missing; sequencing was by immunoSEQ multiplex PCR. The sample holds about 270,000 clones; 85% to 95% are singletons and the top ten take about 0.5%. Deletions cut 3 bases from V and 0 bases from J, with 12 bases between. This CDR3 is built from 16 residues. Germline V gene data show CDR1 as MDHEN and CDR2 as SYDVKM. Study-level points and caveats: Donors were chiefly white British, with a greater number of females, and clonal diversity was perhaps underestimated.

This rearrangement joins TRBV28 to TRBJ1-3; possible D gene TRBD1, 5 bases. The sequence was collected from an adult who received the AZD1222 COVID-19 vaccine. Material: peripheral blood, obtained 28 days after the second AZD1222 dose. The CDR3 sequence is CASSLRGPYSGNTIYF. The CDR3 DNA follows: TGTGCCAGCAGTTTGAGGGGCCCTTACTCTGGAAACACCATATATTTT.